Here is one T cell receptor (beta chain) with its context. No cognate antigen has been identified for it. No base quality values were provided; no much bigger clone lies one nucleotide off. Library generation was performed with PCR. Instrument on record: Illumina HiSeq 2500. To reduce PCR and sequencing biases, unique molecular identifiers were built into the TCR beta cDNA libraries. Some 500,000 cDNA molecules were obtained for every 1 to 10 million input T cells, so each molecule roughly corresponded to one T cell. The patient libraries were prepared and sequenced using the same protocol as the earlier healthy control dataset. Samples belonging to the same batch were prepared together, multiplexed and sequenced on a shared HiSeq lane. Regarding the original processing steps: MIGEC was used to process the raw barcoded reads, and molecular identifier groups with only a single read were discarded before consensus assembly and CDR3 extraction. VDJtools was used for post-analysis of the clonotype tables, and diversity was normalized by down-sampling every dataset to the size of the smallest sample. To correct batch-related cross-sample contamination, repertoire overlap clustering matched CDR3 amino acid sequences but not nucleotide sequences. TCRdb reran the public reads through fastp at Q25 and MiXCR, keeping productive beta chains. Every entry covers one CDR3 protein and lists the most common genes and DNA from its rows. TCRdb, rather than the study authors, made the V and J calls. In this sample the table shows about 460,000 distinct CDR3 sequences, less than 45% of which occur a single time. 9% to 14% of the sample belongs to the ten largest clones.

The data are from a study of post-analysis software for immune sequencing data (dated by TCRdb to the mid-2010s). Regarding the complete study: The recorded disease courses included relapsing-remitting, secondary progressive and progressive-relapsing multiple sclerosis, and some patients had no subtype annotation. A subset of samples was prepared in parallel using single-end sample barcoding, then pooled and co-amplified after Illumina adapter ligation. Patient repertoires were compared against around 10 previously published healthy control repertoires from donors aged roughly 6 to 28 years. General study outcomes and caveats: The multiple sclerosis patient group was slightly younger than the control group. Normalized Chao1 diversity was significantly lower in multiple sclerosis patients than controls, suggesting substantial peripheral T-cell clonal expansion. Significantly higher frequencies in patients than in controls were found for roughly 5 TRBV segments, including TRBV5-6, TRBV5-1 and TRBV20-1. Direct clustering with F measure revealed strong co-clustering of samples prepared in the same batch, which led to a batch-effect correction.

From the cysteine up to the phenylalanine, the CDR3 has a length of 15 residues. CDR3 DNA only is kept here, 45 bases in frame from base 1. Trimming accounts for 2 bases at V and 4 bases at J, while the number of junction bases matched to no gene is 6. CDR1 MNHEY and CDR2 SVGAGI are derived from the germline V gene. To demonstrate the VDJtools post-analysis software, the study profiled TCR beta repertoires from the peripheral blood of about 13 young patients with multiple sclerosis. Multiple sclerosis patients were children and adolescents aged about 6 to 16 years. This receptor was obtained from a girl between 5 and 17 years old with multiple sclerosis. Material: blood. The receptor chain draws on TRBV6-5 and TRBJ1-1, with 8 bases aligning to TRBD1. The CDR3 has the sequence CASSYADRATTEAFF. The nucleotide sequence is TGTGCCAGCAGTTACGCGGACAGGGCTACCACTGAAGCTTTCTTT.